This T cell receptor (beta chain) is drawn from a study of tumor-infiltrating lymphocytes in primary liver carcinoma. The CDR3 is made up of 14 amino acids. Germline V gene data show CDR1 as SGHNT and CDR2 as YENEEA. A word on this clonotype: The germline gene is not matched at one end of the junction; a read error may be the cause.

Starting from 500 ng of total RNA, TCR beta cDNA was produced with a primer in the constant region. What produced the TCR beta libraries was three nested multiplex PCR rounds using slightly modified ARM-PCR. In the first two PCR rounds, TRBV1-TRBV30 forward primers were paired with a C-beta reverse primer, and each round lasted about 10 cycles. A single record per CDR3 protein comes from TCRdb applying MiXCR to the multiplex PCR reads. The sample includes 150,000 to 200,000 distinct CDR3 sequences, about 82% of them seen just once. From roughly 21-30 mg of unsorted bulk tissue, DNA and RNA were co-extracted together.

The V gene is TRBV11-3, the J gene TRBJ2-1; D gene uncertain. Material for sequencing was tumor tissue from primary liver carcinoma. The sequence was obtained from a man aged 40-49 years with primary liver carcinoma and hepatitis B virus infection. The CDR3 is CASGLGVWNNKQFF. The CDR3 nucleotides are TGTGCCAGCGGCTTAGGCGTCTGGAACAATAAGCAGTTCTTC. Based on the CDR3 plus reference TRBV11-3 and TRBJ2-1, the full variable domain is EAGVVQSPRYKIIEKKQPVAFWCNPISGHNTLYWYLQNLGQGPELLIRYENEEAVDDSQLPKDRFSAERLKGVDSTLKIQPAELGDSAVYLCASGLGVWNNKQFFGPGTRLTVL.